A single sample is the source of the 29 T cell receptor beta chains below, sequenced in a study of T cell responses to AZD1222 COVID-19 vaccine. Some clones are missing from TCRdb's copy, which holds only in-frame ones; the method was immunoSEQ multiplex PCR. The repertoire includes over 130,000 clones, about 90% of them detected once, and 7.5% to 9.5% sits in the top ten. Sequenced material: peripheral blood, taken 28 days after the second dose of the MenACWY control vaccine. These TCRs come from an adult who received the MenACWY meningococcal vaccine as a control.

CDR3 sequence (DNA): TGTGCCAGCAGGGTCAACAATCAGCCCCAGCATTTT. Amino acid sequence: CASRVNNQPQHF. This chain connects TRBV28 to TRBJ1-5; no clear D. Germline V gives CDR1 MDHEN, CDR2 SYDVKM. This CDR3 has 12 residues. Trimming left V 6 bases short and J 3 bases short, with 6 bases between.

The chain carries TRBV11-3 and TRBJ2-2, with 7 bases fitting TRBD1. Germline-derived CDR1 and CDR2 are SGHNT and YENEEA. Trimming at V came to 5 bases and at J to 4 bases, leaving 16 bases not matched to a gene. This CDR3 is built from 18 residues. CDR3 protein: CASSRRDGGSGGTGELFF. The CDR3 DNA reads as TGTGCCAGCAGCCGCCGAGACGGCGGATCAGGGGGCACCGGGGAGCTGTTTTTT.

V gene TRBV19 combines with J gene TRBJ1-1; TRBD1 is a possible D gene (6 bases). Germline CDR1 reads LNHDA; CDR2 reads SQIVND (reference sequence). This CDR3 contains 14 residues. Trimming left V 5 bases short and J 1 base short, with 11 bases between. CDR3 bases: TGTGCCAGTAGTGCGCAGGGGCAGAACACTGAAGCTTTCTTT. It yields the protein CASSAQGQNTEAFF.

In its sample, this clone was seen a few times. The chain recombines TRBV3-1 (or the pseudogene TRBV3-2) with TRBJ1-1; TRBD1 agrees at 8 bases. The CDR3 loop spans 14 amino acids. Germline values: CDR1 LGHDT, CDR2 YNNKEL (reference sequence). Trimming cost V 2 bases and J 4 bases; bases outside gene matches: 3. The CDR3 loop reads CASSQFDRGTEAFF. For the CDR3, the DNA is TGTGCCAGCAGCCAATTTGACAGGGGCACTGAAGCTTTCTTT.

As concerns this clone: The sample carries other DNA sequences with the same CDR3. CDR3 in DNA: TGTGCCAGCAGTTCCCGCGGTAGCGGGAGTGGCTACGAGCAGTACTTC. Protein product: CASSSRGSGSGYEQYF. The V call is TRBV6-5, the J call TRBJ2-7, with 9 bases matching TRBD2. Germline V lookup: CDR1 MNHEY, CDR2 SVGAGI. CDR3 length: 16 amino acids. The V segment lost 4 bases and the J segment 3 bases; nucleotides outside the gene matches: 10.

The chain recombines TRBV2 with TRBJ1-4; D uncertain. The CDR3 length is 15 residues. Germline CDR1 is SNHLY and CDR2 is FYNNEI. Trimming took off 1 base at V and 2 bases at J, with 8 bases between the two ends. The CDR3 DNA reads as TGTGCCAGCAGTGAAGACACCACGACTAATGAAAAACTGTTTTTT. As protein: CASSEDTTTNEKLFF.

The gene calls are TRBV7-2 and TRBJ1-5; D is possibly TRBD1 (5 bases). The germline CDR1 and CDR2 sequences are SGHTA and FQGNSA. The CDR3 extends over 15 amino acids. Trimming removed 5 bases from V and 1 base from J, with 12 bases in between. The CDR3 sequence: CASSPTTVSNQPQHF. In nucleotides, the CDR3 is TGTGCCAGCAGCCCGACGACAGTAAGCAATCAGCCCCAGCATTTT.

The chain joins TRBV6-5 to TRBJ2-4; TRBD1 matches at 8 bases. Germline V CDR1 and CDR2: MNHEY, SVGAGI. Trimming at V came to 4 bases and at J to 1 base, leaving 6 bases not matched to a gene. There are 16 residues in the CDR3. CDR3 residues: CASSSGQVSAKNIQYF. The CDR3 DNA is TGTGCCAGCAGTTCGGGACAGGTTAGCGCCAAAAACATTCAGTACTTC.

The J gene is TRBJ2-3, the V gene TRBV7-3, with TRBD1 identical over 8 bases. CDR1 and CDR2 from the germline V gene are SGHTA and FQGTGA. The length of the CDR3 is 15 residues. V gave up 6 bases and J gave up 3 bases; unmatched junction bases: 8. The CDR3 loop reads CASRTGTGGTDTQYF. DNA for the CDR3: TGTGCCAGCAGAACCGGGACAGGAGGAACAGATACGCAGTATTTT.

CDR3 amino acids: CASSLGPNQPQHF. The CDR3 region has the DNA TGTGCCAGCAGCTTAGGCCCGAATCAGCCCCAGCATTTT. This chain uses TRBV13 with TRBJ1-5, with unresolved D. Trimming removed 0 bases at V and 4 bases at J, with 4 bases between. Germline V gene data show CDR1 as PRHDT and CDR2 as FYEKMQ (reference sequence). The CDR3 runs to 13 residues.

This chain joins TRBV2 and TRBJ1-5; no firm D call. The germline V gene encodes CDR1 SNHLY and CDR2 FYNNEI. The CDR3 spans 13 residues. Between the trimmed V and J ends, which lost 0 bases and 7 bases, there was a span of 7 bases. The chain's CDR3 is CASSEAPPQPQHF. Here the CDR3 DNA reads TGTGCCAGCAGTGAAGCCCCCCCACAGCCCCAGCATTTT.

The rearrangement uses TRBV28 and TRBJ2-1, with D uncertain. Trimming pared 3 bases from V and 3 bases from J, leaving 6 bases between. CDR1 is MDHEN and CDR2 is SYDVKM in the germline V gene. This CDR3 is built from 13 residues. CDR3 nucleotides: TGTGCCAGCAGTTTTATGCGCTACAATGAGCAGTTCTTC. Its protein product is CASSFMRYNEQFF.

This rearrangement joins TRBV10-3 to TRBJ2-5; 9 nucleotides agree with TRBD2. Germline V CDR1 and CDR2: ENHRY, SYGVKD. This CDR3 comprises 16 residues. The ends lost 4 bases at V and 0 bases at J; junction bases unmatched: 6. Written as DNA, the CDR3 is TGTGCCATCAGTGGACAGTCTAGCGGGAACCAAGAGACCCAGTACTTC. This gives the protein CAISGQSSGNQETQYF.

V and J are TRBV7-9 and TRBJ1-1; 7 bases line up with TRBD1. V gave up 3 bases and J gave up 0 bases; unmatched junction bases: 4. The V gene's germline CDR1 is SEHNR and CDR2 FQNEAQ (reference sequence). The CDR3 is made up of 15 amino acids. The CDR3 sequence: CASSFTGVVNTEAFF. The CDR3 DNA sequence: TGTGCCAGCAGCTTCACAGGGGTGGTGAACACTGAAGCTTTCTTT.

This chain joins TRBV5-1 and TRBJ2-1; D possibly corresponds to TRBD2 (5 bases). With 2 bases removed from V and 8 bases from J, the gap between germline ends came to 11 bases. From germline, CDR1 is SGHRS and CDR2 YFSETQ. This CDR3 contains 13 residues. CDR3 in DNA: TGCGCCAGCAGCTTACTAGGGTCCCATGAGCAGTTCTTC. Translating gives CASSLLGSHEQFF. Combining the CDR3 with reference TRBV5-1 and TRBJ2-1 gives the whole variable domain KAGVTQTPRYLIKTRGQQVTLSCSPISGHRSVSWYQQTPGQGLQFLFEYFSETQRNKGNFPGRFSGRQFSNSRSEMNVSTLELGDSALYLCASSLLGSHEQFFGPGTRLTVL.

The J gene is TRBJ1-5, the V gene TRBV24-1; the match to TRBD1 covers 11 bases. The length of the CDR3 is 16 residues. The V segment lost 4 bases and the J segment 4 bases; nucleotides outside the gene matches: 5. CDR1 and CDR2 (germline): KGHDR, SFDVKD. The CDR3 nucleotides are TGTGCCACCAGTGACCACGGGACAGGGGGGAATCAGCCCCAGCATTTT. Amino acid sequence: CATSDHGTGGNQPQHF.

The V and J genes are TRBV27 and TRBJ2-7; 10 positions agree with TRBD2. Germline trimming cut 5 bases from V and 3 bases from J; bases unmatched to any gene: 7. The CDR3 consists of 15 residues. Germline V CDR1 and CDR2: MNHEY, SMNVEV (reference sequence). The CDR3: CASSPTGLAFYEQYF. The CDR3 DNA reads TGTGCCAGCAGTCCAACGGGACTAGCGTTCTACGAGCAGTACTTC.

The chain uses TRBV7-9 and TRBJ1-1, with D possibly being TRBD1 (5 bases). The V gene's germline CDR1 is SEHNR and CDR2 FQNEAQ (reference sequence). There are 12 residues in the CDR3. Trimming removed 5 bases at V and 7 bases at J, with 11 bases between. CDR3 region: CASSRGTGEAFF. As DNA, the CDR3 is TGTGCCAGCAGCCGCGGGACGGGTGAAGCTTTCTTT.

The gene calls are TRBV19 and TRBJ1-4, with unresolved D. The CDR3 extends over 15 amino acids. V lost 7 bases and J lost 4, with 16 bases in between. From germline, CDR1 is LNHDA and CDR2 SQIVND (reference sequence). The CDR3 loop reads CASTPPGSLNEKLFF. In DNA form, the CDR3 reads TGTGCCAGTACTCCCCCGGGATCACTTAATGAAAAACTGTTTTTT.

J is TRBJ1-6 and V is TRBV7-2; D not certain. CDR1 and CDR2 (germline): SGHTA, FQGNSA. With 3 bases removed from V and 5 bases from J, the gap between germline ends came to 8 bases. The CDR3 consists of 14 residues. The CDR3 nucleotides are TGTGCCAGCAGCTTCACCGGGGATAATTCACCCCTCCACTTT. It specifies CASSFTGDNSPLHF.

This rearrangement joins TRBV7-6 to TRBJ1-1; D is perhaps TRBD1 (6 bases). The V gene's germline CDR1 is SGHVS and CDR2 FNYEAQ. CDR3 length: 13 amino acids. V dropped 6 bases and J dropped 5 bases, with 13 bases sitting between them. The CDR3 DNA reads TGTGCCAGCAGTCCCGAACAGGGAACTGAAGCTTTCTTT. Its translation is CASSPEQGTEAFF.

V usage is TRBV10-1 and J usage is TRBJ2-5, with 11 bases fitting TRBD2. This CDR3 spans 15 amino acids. Germline CDR1 is WNHNN and CDR2 is SYGVQD (reference sequence). The trim removed 0 bases at V and 4 bases at J, leaving 1 base unmatched. The CDR3 loop is CASSESTSGRETQYF. The CDR3 nucleotides are TGCGCCAGCAGTGAGTCTACTAGCGGGAGAGAGACCCAGTACTTC.

This rearrangement joins TRBV3-1 (or the pseudogene TRBV3-2) to TRBJ1-2; tentatively, D is TRBD1 (5 bases). Per the germline V gene, CDR1 is LGHDT and CDR2 is YNNKEL (reference sequence). V shed 0 bases and J shed 5 bases, with 13 bases lying between them. This CDR3 spans 15 amino acids. The CDR3 spells CASSQDQGGLYGYTF. DNA of the CDR3: TGTGCCAGCAGCCAAGATCAGGGAGGGCTTTATGGCTACACCTTC.

The chain recombines TRBV11-2 with TRBJ1-2, with a possible D match to TRBD1 (6 bases). CDR1 SGHAT and CDR2 FQNNGV come from the germline V gene. Trimming took 5 bases from V and 5 from J, leaving 12 bases between them. The CDR3 contains 13 residues. CDR3 nucleotides: TGTGCCAGCAGCCTACAGGGTTATTATGGCTACACCTTC. Protein: CASSLQGYYGYTF.

The V gene is TRBV28, the J gene TRBJ2-7, with 7 bases lining up with TRBD1. Germline V gene lookup returns CDR1 MDHEN and CDR2 SYDVKM. Trimming at V came to 5 bases and at J to 4 bases, leaving 8 bases not matched to a gene. This CDR3 is 14 amino acids long. For the CDR3, the DNA is TGTGCCAGCAGTACAAGACAGGGTTCTTACGAGCAGTACTTC. It yields the protein CASSTRQGSYEQYF.

This clone has just one count. V is TRBV6-5 and J is TRBJ1-5; 8 bases fit TRBD1. Germline assignment: CDR1 MNHEY and CDR2 SVGAGI. CDR3 length: 16 amino acids. J gave up 3 bases and V 4 bases, and 8 bases lay outside the gene matches. The CDR3 DNA reads TGTGCCAGCAGTTCGGGGACCCAGGGGGCCAATCAGCCCCAGCATTTT. Its protein product is CASSSGTQGANQPQHF.

The J gene is TRBJ2-7, the V gene TRBV4-3; 11 bases align to TRBD1. The germline V gene encodes CDR1 LGHNA and CDR2 YSLEER. This CDR3 spans 14 amino acids. V lost 4 bases to trimming and J lost 7 bases; unmatched junction nucleotides: 6. CDR3 region: CASSPGQGVGEQYF. CDR3 nucleotides: TGCGCCAGCAGCCCGGGACAGGGGGTGGGAGAGCAGTACTTC.

This rearrangement joins TRBV5-1 to TRBJ2-3; TRBD1 aligns across 10 bases. This CDR3 is built from 15 residues. J gave up 6 bases and V 3 bases, and 7 bases lay outside the gene matches. Germline V gene data show CDR1 as SGHRS and CDR2 as YFSETQ. The CDR3 region has the DNA TGCGCCAGCAGCTCGATGACAGGGGGCCCCGATACGCAGTATTTT. It translates to CASSSMTGGPDTQYF.

V is TRBV3-1 (or the pseudogene TRBV3-2) and J is TRBJ1-2, with TRBD1 matching over 7 bases. The germline V gene has CDR1 LGHDT and CDR2 YNNKEL (reference sequence). The J segment lost 5 bases and the V segment lost 1 base, leaving 13 bases of the junction unmatched. The CDR3 loop spans 17 amino acids. The CDR3 DNA is TGTGCCAGCAGCCAAGGGGGAAGCAGGGGGAGGTGGTATGGCTACACCTTC. Its protein is CASSQGGSRGRWYGYTF.